There are many counts of the clone carrying this T cell receptor (beta chain). As yet, its antigen is unknown. Germline lookup yields CDR1 MNHEY and CDR2 SMNVEV (reference sequence). The V end lost 5 bases, the J end lost 0 bases, and 16 bases lay between the germline ends. The CDR3 is 16 residues long. MiXCR, run by TCRdb on the 5' RACE reads, gives a single entry per CDR3 protein. Among a few hundred thousand distinct CDR3 sequences listed, around 4.3% were seen once. These data belong to a study of T cells after yellow fever vaccination. Overall study findings and caveats: Researchers report a weaker secondary response that nonetheless peaked faster, day 5 versus 15.

The input for sequencing was PBMCs, taken 15 days after the yellow fever booster vaccination. The sequence came from a man younger than 30 who received the YFV17D yellow fever vaccine. The chain couples TRBV27 to TRBJ1-2, with TRBD1 as a possible D gene (6 bases). This CDR3 reads CASSVLGGHANYGYTF. In DNA, the CDR3 is TGTGCCAGCAGTGTTTTGGGGGGCCATGCTAACTATGGCTACACCTTC.